Below, one TCR beta chain is given with its context. No antigen is known for it. No much larger clonotype is one base removed from it; base qualities were not supplied. In the germline V gene, CDR1 corresponds to SGHRS and CDR2 to YFSETQ. Germline trimming amounts to 4 bases on V and 5 bases on J, with 12 as the count of junction bases outside the gene matches. The cysteine opens and the phenylalanine closes a CDR3 of 16 amino acids. The only DNA kept is the CDR3, 48 bases in frame from the first base. These data are taken from a study of PD-1 blockade in classical Hodgkin lymphoma (dated by TCRdb to about 2020). The study in broad terms: Nivolumab dosing was 3 mg/kg intravenously every 2 weeks, continuing until either disease progression or unacceptable toxicity. The study used TCR beta sequencing and CyTOF to define a peripheral blood immune signature of response to PD-1 blockade in classical Hodgkin lymphoma. The investigation overall reported the following: By C4D1, a significant rise was seen in CD4+ TCR diversity but not in CD8+ TCR diversity (p=0.0027 vs p=0.16), and the rise was most apparent among complete responders (p=0.02). Trial patients achieving complete response had baseline diversity similar to newly diagnosed patients, whereas partial responders and progressors had significantly lower diversity. Patients starting nivolumab less than 1 year after ASCT had lower diversity and were excluded from later analyses to avoid confounding by immune reconstitution. The study was limited to a single clinical trial cohort, and causes of repertoire differences, possibly disease activity or prior therapy, remained undefined. Baseline TCR diversity was reported to be lower in newly diagnosed patients than in healthy donors, and even lower in relapsed/refractory patients.

The time point label here, explained by the study, means: cycle 4 day 1 (C4D1), after 6 weeks of nivolumab. All trial patients had relapsed after autologous stem cell transplantation, with cohorts A, B and C differing in prior brentuximab vedotin exposure. A total of about 51 patients with relapsed/refractory classical Hodgkin lymphoma made up the trial cohort, and each patient's best overall response was complete response, partial response or progressive disease. Single-agent nivolumab was administered to trial patients in the multi-cohort phase II CheckMate 205 trial. Best overall response was determined by an independent review committee according to the 2007 International Working Group response criteria. Trial PBMCs were obtained immediately prior to nivolumab initiation (C1D1) and on therapy at cycle 2 day 1 and cycle 4 day 1. After peripheral blood was drawn into 8 mL Vacutainer Cell Preparation Tubes, PBMCs were isolated by centrifugation and then cryopreserved.

Genomic DNA was isolated using the Qiagen DNeasy kit from unsorted PBMCs as well as from negatively selected CD4+ and CD8+ fractions. Amplification of TCR beta CDR3 regions was done by immunoSEQ multiplex PCR with primers that anneal to V and J segments. A synthetic immune receptor repertoire was used to minimize amplification bias, and remaining bias was computationally removed after sequencing. In the authors' own workflow: Repertoire diversity was quantified as the Shannon entropy index using custom Python scripts. Unsorted, CD4+ and CD8+ repertoires were analyzed separately, except for combined analyses in which CD4+ and CD8+ sequences were merged in silico. Clonal expansion was defined as a frequency increase of at least 2-fold after treatment compared with C1D1, and clones undetected at baseline were assigned a pseudocount of 0.5. Clones with 0 or 1 copy at C1D1 were classified as singleton clones, and clones with 2 or more copies were classified as non-singleton clones. By matching protein sequences in sorted samples from the same patient, clones expanded in unsorted samples were annotated as CD4+, CD8+ or unknown. Wilcoxon tests were applied to paired samples to test diversity changes from C1D1 to C4D1. Entries here come from immuneACCESS through TCRdb and include only in-frame sequences with V and J called. Some clones fail to appear in such tables; in the studies checked, an unresolved V gene covers under half of the shortfall, and the cause of the remainder is unknown. V and J calls and clone size are as listed in that table; D and trimming were resolved from the DNA. This sample comprises 90,000 to 110,000 clones, more than 70% of them detected only once. Clones ranked in the top ten supply 15% to 20% of the sample.

The sequences come from peripheral blood mononuclear cells (PBMCs), collected before the fourth cycle of nivolumab. The TCR was taken from a human donor with classical Hodgkin lymphoma. The chain couples TRBV5-1 to TRBJ2-1; 7 central nucleotides agree with TRBD2. The sequenced DNA: TGCGCCAGCAGCGGCCAGACTAGCACACGACACAATGAGCAGTTCTTC. This gives the protein CASSGQTSTRHNEQFF.